What follows is one T cell receptor beta chain and its context. Its antigen is as yet unknown. A J-beta primer mix and a sample-barcoded 5' primer were used in a second PCR of roughly 6 to 12 cycles. TCRdb used MiXCR to reprocess the 5' RACE reads, holding one entry per CDR3 protein. The sample yields 1,800,000 or so distinct CDR3 sequences, roughly two fifths seen once. This specimen comes from a study of blood T cells in healthy people across ages. Overall study findings and caveats: The long-lived group displayed more naive CD4+ cells, plus higher diversity, than the aged donors did.

The sequenced material came from blood. This sequence originates from a human donor in good health.

In nucleotides, the CDR3 is TGTGCCAGCAGCTTACTCGCGCTAAAAGAGCAGTACTTC. It specifies CASSLLALKEQYF. V gene TRBV7-8 combines with J gene TRBJ2-7, with D unclear. Germline CDR1 SGHVS, CDR2 FQNEAQ. This CDR3 contains 13 residues. Trimming shortened V by 2 bases and J by 7 bases, and 12 bases separated the two germline ends.